The rows below give T cell receptor beta chains drawn from one sample of a study of blood T cell repertoires in COVID-19. Sequenced by immunoSEQ multiplex PCR; TCRdb stores in-frame clones only, minus some. Of tens of thousands of clones listed, roughly nine tenths are singletons. The sequenced sample consisted of peripheral blood. The receptors originated from a male donor with acute or convalescent COVID-19. The CDR3 runs from the conserved cysteine through the conserved F or W. The D gene is left open where the match is weak. Only part of the rows carry a size: once, few, many, or a class if the clone is expanded.

clone_size: .
v_call: TRBV7-8
j_call: TRBJ2-3
d_call: TRBD1
cdr3_nt: TGTGCCAGCAGCTTATCTAAGGGGGCTAGCACAGATACGCAGTATTTT
cdr3_aa: CASSLSKGASTDTQYF

clone_size: .
v_call: TRBV19
j_call: TRBJ1-5
d_call: .
cdr3_nt: TGTGCCAGTAGTATAGTGAGGGAACATCAGCCCCAGCATTTT
cdr3_aa: CASSIVREHQPQHF

clone_size: once
v_call: TRBV7-9
j_call: TRBJ2-7
d_call: TRBD2
cdr3_nt: TGTGCCAGCAGCTTCGGGGGGGGCGCGGCGGCGGCCTACGAGCAGTACTTC
cdr3_aa: CASSFGGGAAAAYEQYF

clone_size: .
v_call: TRBV24-1
j_call: TRBJ1-2
d_call: .
cdr3_nt: TGTGCCACCAGTCCCAGCGATAGGAGCAGTCCTGGCTACACCTTC
cdr3_aa: CATSPSDRSSPGYTF

clone_size: .
v_call: TRBV7-9
j_call: TRBJ2-7
d_call: .
cdr3_nt: TGTGCCAGCAGCTTAGGCCACGGGGAACCCTATTACGAGCAGTACTTC
cdr3_aa: CASSLGHGEPYYEQYF

clone_size: .
v_call: TRBV28
j_call: TRBJ1-5
d_call: TRBD1
cdr3_nt: TGTGCCAGCAATCCCCCAGGGGGGGCAGGGGGCCGAATCAAGCCCCAGCATTTT
cdr3_aa: CASNPPGGAGGRIKPQHF

clone_size: once
v_call: TRBV3-1/TRBV3-2
j_call: TRBJ1-4
d_call: TRBD1
cdr3_nt: TGTGCCAGGGACAGGGGGCGAAATGAAAAACTGTTTTTT
cdr3_aa: CARDRGRNEKLFF

clone_size: .
v_call: TRBV21-1
j_call: TRBJ1-6
d_call: .
cdr3_nt: TGTGCCAGCAGCCCCGATACAGGGGTAGTATCACCCCTCCACTTT
cdr3_aa: CASSPDTGVVSPLHF

clone_size: few
v_call: TRBV5-1
j_call: TRBJ2-7
d_call: .
cdr3_nt: TGCGCCAGCAGCTTCGGGACATCCTCCTACGAGCAGTACTTC
cdr3_aa: CASSFGTSSYEQYF

clone_size: .
v_call: TRBV7-2
j_call: TRBJ2-7
d_call: .
cdr3_nt: TGTGCCAGCAGCAAGCTAGCTTATCCCTACGAGCAGTACTTC
cdr3_aa: CASSKLAYPYEQYF

clone_size: .
v_call: TRBV2
j_call: TRBJ1-2
d_call: .
cdr3_nt: TGTGCCAGACAGGAAGGCAGTAACTATGGCTACACCTTC
cdr3_aa: CARQEGSNYGYTF